The 3 T cell receptor beta chains below all came from one sample that was sequenced in a study of beta chain features in type 1 diabetes. Reverse transcription of all isolated RNA meant that expressed TCRB transcripts were sequenced. TCRdb's copy holds only in-frame clones and misses some; the assay was immunoSEQ multiplex PCR. This sample has under 900,000 clones, with roughly 15% found just once. Sequencing input: naive CD4+ T cells from blood. The receptors shown here come from a woman between 18 and 30 years old in good health.

This chain connects TRBV27 to TRBJ1-5; D gene ambiguous. CDR1 and CDR2 from the germline V gene are MNHEY and SMNVEV (reference sequence). The CDR3 consists of 15 residues. Trimming took off 8 bases at V and 4 bases at J, with 18 bases between the two ends. This CDR3 reads CASRRPGAGNQPQHF. The CDR3 DNA reads as TGTGCCAGCCGTCGCCCGGGTGCGGGAAATCAGCCCCAGCATTTT.

The rearrangement joins TRBV7-2 to TRBJ1-1; a possible D gene is TRBD1 (6 bases). The germline gives CDR1 SGHTA, CDR2 FQGNSA. Deletions cut 6 bases from V and 7 bases from J, with 15 bases between. The CDR3 contains 13 residues. The CDR3 spells CASRPSTGREAFF. As DNA, the CDR3 is TGTGCCAGCAGACCCTCGACAGGTCGTGAAGCTTTCTTT.

This clone was detected only a few times. This chain links TRBV7-2 with TRBJ2-1; 7 bases agree with TRBD2. Germline lookup yields CDR1 SGHTA and CDR2 FQGNSA. The CDR3 sequence is 16 residues long. With V trimmed by 1 base and J by 4 bases, 7 bases remained unmatched. The CDR3 DNA reads as TGTGCCAGCAGCTTAGGCGGGAGTTTCGTGTACAATGAGCAGTTCTTC. This encodes CASSLGGSFVYNEQFF.